This entry lists 18 T cell receptor beta chains sequenced from one sample in a study of beta chain features in type 1 diabetes. For these TCRs, the target antigens are not known. Broader study findings: All four CD4+ subsets from Type 1 diabetes patients carried moderately but significantly shorter TCRB CDR3s.

Sequenced material consisted of expressed TCRB transcripts (all of the isolated RNA was reverse transcribed). Repertoires were generated with immunoSEQ multiplex PCR, while TCRdb's copy carries only in-frame clones and drops some. The repertoire includes around 260,000 clones, approximately 20% of them detected once, and roughly 0.028% sits in the top ten. The source material was naive CD4+ T cells from blood. Receptors were obtained from a woman in her forties with type 1 diabetes.

This clone was seen a handful of times. The chain is built from TRBV28 and TRBJ2-7; TRBD1 is a possible D gene (6 bases). This CDR3 is 16 amino acids long. V shed 4 bases and J shed 3 bases, with 19 bases lying between them. Germline CDR1 reads MDHEN; CDR2 reads SYDVKM. CDR3 nucleotide sequence: TGTGCCAGCAGTTCTCCAACAGGGCCCGTTTTCTACGAGCAGTACTTC. Its protein product is CASSSPTGPVFYEQYF. The whole variable domain, remainder taken from reference TRBV28 and TRBJ2-7, is DVKVTQSSRYLVKRTGEKVFLECVQDMDHENMFWYRQDPGLGLRLIYFSYDVKMKEKGDIPEGYSVSREKKERFSLILESASTNQTSMYLCASSSPTGPVFYEQYFGPGTRLTVT.

This clone was observed once. The genes are TRBV9 and TRBJ2-4; no firm D call. The CDR3 is 16 amino acids. The germline V gene encodes CDR1 SGDLS and CDR2 YYNGEE. The V and J ends lost 3 bases and 0 bases respectively, with 13 bases between them. In DNA form, the CDR3 reads TGTGCCAGCAGCGCCGACATTCACCTAGCCAAAAACATTCAGTACTTC. Translated: CASSADIHLAKNIQYF.

The chain has TRBV14 and TRBJ2-1; 7 nucleotides match TRBD2. This CDR3 has 16 amino acids. After removal of 0 bases from V and 3 bases from J, the junction contained 5 bases not matched to a gene. The germline gives CDR1 SGHDN, CDR2 FVKESK. In DNA form, the CDR3 reads TGTGCCAGCAGCCAAGATCTCCTAGCGGTCTACAATGAGCAGTTCTTC. Residues: CASSQDLLAVYNEQFF.

The V gene is TRBV18, the J gene TRBJ2-7, with D perhaps TRBD1 (5 bases). This CDR3 comprises 14 residues. Germline V gene data show CDR1 as KGHSH and CDR2 as LQKENI. V was shortened by 2 bases and J by 3 bases, with 11 bases between the two germline ends. Written as DNA, the CDR3 is TGTGCCAGCTCACCAGGTCGGACACTCTACGAGCAGTACTTC. Amino acids: CASSPGRTLYEQYF.

The table lists this clone with a few counts. The chain joins TRBV28 to TRBJ2-5; TRBD1 aligns across 8 bases. The junction had 5 bases not matched to a gene; V was cut back by 4 bases and J by 4 bases. Germline CDR1 reads MDHEN; CDR2 reads SYDVKM. The CDR3 has 14 amino acids. The CDR3 here is CASSSPDRGETQYF. CDR3 DNA: TGTGCCAGCAGTTCACCCGACAGGGGAGAGACCCAGTACTTC.

V is TRBV4-2 and J is TRBJ1-6; 10 bases agree with TRBD1. With 2 bases clipped from V and 8 bases from J, the junction kept 3 bases outside the gene matches. This CDR3 is 15 amino acids long. CDR1 LGHNA and CDR2 YNFKEQ come from the germline V gene. The CDR3 is CASSQTGQGDSPLHF. CDR3 DNA: TGTGCCAGCAGCCAAACAGGACAGGGGGATTCACCCCTCCACTTT.

This sequence joins TRBV10-3 and TRBJ2-7; 10 positions match TRBD2. The CDR3 is made up of 14 amino acids. V lost 2 bases and J lost 5; bases outside the gene matches: 3. Germline V gene lookup returns CDR1 ENHRY and CDR2 SYGVKD. Written as DNA, the CDR3 is TGTGCCATCAGTGAGGGACTAGCGGCGGACGAGCAGTACTTC. Protein sequence: CAISEGLAADEQYF.

This chain connects TRBV14 to TRBJ2-3; 7 bases line up with TRBD2. The CDR3 extends over 15 amino acids. V was clipped by 4 bases and J by 5 bases; unmatched bases: 9. CDR1 and CDR2 (germline): SGHDN, FVKESK. The DNA for the CDR3 is TGTGCCAGCAGCCGAGACAGACGGGGGGAAGATACGCAGTATTTT. Its translation: CASSRDRRGEDTQYF.

This clone turned up a few times. Distinct nucleotide sequences in the sample also encode this CDR3. The CDR3, as DNA: TGCGCCAGCAGCTTGGGACAGGTGAACACTGAAGCTTTCTTT. Protein product: CASSLGQVNTEAFF. This chain connects TRBV5-1 to TRBJ1-1; tentatively, D is TRBD1 (6 bases). V lost 0 bases and J lost 0, with 6 bases in between. CDR3 length: 14 residues. Germline V gives CDR1 SGHRS, CDR2 YFSETQ.

The chain combines TRBV2 with TRBJ2-3, with 7 bases that match TRBD1. The germline V gene encodes CDR1 SNHLY and CDR2 FYNNEI. This CDR3 has 14 residues. The ends lost 6 bases at V and 1 base at J; junction bases unmatched: 4. CDR3 nucleotides: TGTGCCAGCAGCCCTGGACAGGGCACAGATACGCAGTATTTT. Amino acid sequence: CASSPGQGTDTQYF.

This rearrangement joins TRBV18 to TRBJ2-7; D uncertain. The CDR3 covers 14 residues. Germline CDR1 is KGHSH and CDR2 is LQKENI. Trimming left V 1 base short and J 3 bases short, with 10 bases between. The CDR3 DNA reads as TGTGCCAGCTCACCACTACCTAACGGCTACGAGCAGTACTTC. As protein: CASSPLPNGYEQYF.

This clone has only a few counts. This rearrangement joins TRBV28 to TRBJ1-6, with D uncertain. This CDR3 has 12 residues. V was trimmed by 4 bases and J by 7 bases, leaving 5 bases between them. Germline V gene lookup returns CDR1 MDHEN and CDR2 SYDVKM. The CDR3 DNA reads TGTGCCAGCAGTTCGGGAAATTCACCCCTCCACTTT. Its protein product is CASSSGNSPLHF.

The gene calls are TRBV30 and TRBJ1-2; a weak D match, TRBD1 (6 bases). CDR1 is GTSNPN, CDR2 SVGIG, per germline (reference sequence). The CDR3 runs 16 residues. V shed 2 bases and J shed 0 bases, with 16 bases lying between them. The CDR3 loop is CAWSSLLRTANYGYTF. DNA for the CDR3: TGTGCCTGGAGTTCACTCTTAAGGACAGCTAACTATGGCTACACCTTC.

This clone was counted between two and nine times. This chain uses TRBV4-3 with TRBJ1-2, with a tentative D call TRBD1 (6 bases). The germline V gene encodes CDR1 LGHNA and CDR2 YSLEER. The length of the CDR3 is 13 residues. V was trimmed by 1 base and J by 7 bases, leaving 10 bases between them. CDR3 sequence (DNA): TGCGCCAGCAGCCAAGGGACAGATCTTGGCTACACCTTC. Its translation is CASSQGTDLGYTF.

This clone was seen only a few times. The chain links TRBV25-1 to TRBJ2-2; 10 positions agree with TRBD2. V gave up 6 bases and J gave up 4 bases; unmatched junction bases: 2. This CDR3 has 14 amino acids. The germline CDR1 and CDR2 sequences are MGHDK and SYGVNS. The CDR3 nucleotides are TGTGCCAGCAGACTAGCGGGAAGCACCGGGGAGCTGTTTTTT. It translates to CASRLAGSTGELFF.

The chain combines TRBV19 with TRBJ1-1, with 10 bases aligning to TRBD1. Germline CDR1 LNHDA, CDR2 SQIVND (reference sequence). This CDR3 is 16 amino acids long. V was pared by 5 bases and J by 6 bases, with 12 bases of the junction left unmatched. The chain's CDR3 is CASSVRTGGSRAEAFF. CDR3 bases: TGTGCCAGTAGTGTCCGGACAGGGGGATCGCGAGCTGAAGCTTTCTTT.

The chain couples TRBV6-5 to TRBJ2-5; weak D call: TRBD1 (5 bases). The V end lost 6 bases, the J end lost 5 bases, and 7 bases lay between the germline ends. The CDR3 covers 11 residues. Per the germline V gene, CDR1 is MNHEY and CDR2 is SVGAGI. The CDR3 sequence: CASRSGETQYF. For the CDR3, the DNA is TGTGCCAGCAGATCAGGGGAGACCCAGTACTTC.

This clone was recorded a few times. Other DNA sequences in this specimen translate into the identical CDR3. The chain has TRBV7-9 and TRBJ1-5; D possibly corresponds to TRBD1 (6 bases). V lost 3 bases and J lost 3, with 9 bases in between. There are 14 residues in the CDR3. Germline V CDR1 and CDR2: SEHNR, FQNEAQ (reference sequence). DNA of the CDR3: TGTGCCAGCAGCTTGGACAGCCTCAATCAGCCCCAGCATTTT. Translating gives CASSLDSLNQPQHF.